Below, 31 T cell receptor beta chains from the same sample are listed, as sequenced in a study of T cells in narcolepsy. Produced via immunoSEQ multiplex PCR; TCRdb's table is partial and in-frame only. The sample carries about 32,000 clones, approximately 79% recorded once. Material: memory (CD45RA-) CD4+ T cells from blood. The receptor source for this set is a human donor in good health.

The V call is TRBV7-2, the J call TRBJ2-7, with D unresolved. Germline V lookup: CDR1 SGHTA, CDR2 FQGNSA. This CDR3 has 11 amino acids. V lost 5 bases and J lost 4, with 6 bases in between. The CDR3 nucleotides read TGTGCCAGCAGCCCATCGTACGAGCAGTACTTC. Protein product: CASSPSYEQYF.

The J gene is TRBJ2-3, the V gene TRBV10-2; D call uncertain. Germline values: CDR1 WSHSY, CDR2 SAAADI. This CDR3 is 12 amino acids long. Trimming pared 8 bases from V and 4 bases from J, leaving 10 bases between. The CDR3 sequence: CASGVKPDTQYF. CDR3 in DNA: TGCGCCAGCGGGGTTAAGCCAGATACGCAGTATTTT.

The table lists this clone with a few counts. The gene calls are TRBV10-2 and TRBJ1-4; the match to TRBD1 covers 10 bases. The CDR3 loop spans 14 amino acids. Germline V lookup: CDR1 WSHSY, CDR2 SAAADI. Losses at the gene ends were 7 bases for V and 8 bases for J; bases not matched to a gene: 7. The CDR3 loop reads CASKVRQGAEKLFF. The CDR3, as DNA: TGCGCCAGCAAGGTTCGACAGGGGGCAGAAAAACTGTTTTTT.

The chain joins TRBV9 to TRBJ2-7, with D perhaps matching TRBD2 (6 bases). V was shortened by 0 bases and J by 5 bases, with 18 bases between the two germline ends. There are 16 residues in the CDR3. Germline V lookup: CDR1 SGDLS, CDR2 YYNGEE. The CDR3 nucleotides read TGTGCCAGCAGCGTAGTAACGGGGGTAGCAGCCCACGAGCAGTACTTC. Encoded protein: CASSVVTGVAAHEQYF.

CDR3 amino acids: CASSLKWGVYEQYF. The CDR3 DNA reads as TGTGCCAGCAGCCTAAAGTGGGGTGTCTACGAGCAGTACTTC. The chain recombines TRBV7-2 with TRBJ2-7; D is unclear. Germline V CDR1 and CDR2: SGHTA, FQGNSA. Deletions cut 5 bases from V and 3 bases from J, with 14 bases between. The CDR3 has 14 residues.

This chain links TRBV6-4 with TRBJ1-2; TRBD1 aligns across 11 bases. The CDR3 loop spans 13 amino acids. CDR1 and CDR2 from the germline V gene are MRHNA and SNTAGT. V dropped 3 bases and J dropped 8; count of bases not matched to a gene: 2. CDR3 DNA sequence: TGTGCCAGCAGTGAAGGGACAGGGGGAGGCTACACCTTC. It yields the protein CASSEGTGGGYTF.

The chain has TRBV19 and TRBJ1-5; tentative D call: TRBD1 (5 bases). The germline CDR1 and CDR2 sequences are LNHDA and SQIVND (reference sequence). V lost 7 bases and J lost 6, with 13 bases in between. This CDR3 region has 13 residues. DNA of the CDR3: TGTGCCAGTACGGGAGGGGTGCGTCAGCCCCAGCATTTT. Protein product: CASTGGVRQPQHF.

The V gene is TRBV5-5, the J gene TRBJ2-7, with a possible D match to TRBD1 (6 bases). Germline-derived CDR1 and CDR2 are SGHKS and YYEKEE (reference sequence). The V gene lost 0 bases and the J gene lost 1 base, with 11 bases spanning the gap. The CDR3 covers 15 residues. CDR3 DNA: TGTGCCAGCAGCTTGGGGTTCAGGGGATCCTACGAGCAGTACTTC. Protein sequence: CASSLGFRGSYEQYF.

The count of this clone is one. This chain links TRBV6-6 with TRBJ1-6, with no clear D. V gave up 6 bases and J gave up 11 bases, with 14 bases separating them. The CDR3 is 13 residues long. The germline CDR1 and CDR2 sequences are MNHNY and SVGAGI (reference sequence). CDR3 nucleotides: TGTGCCAGCAGACCAGACCCCGCCCCACCCCTCCACTTT. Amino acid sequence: CASRPDPAPPLHF.

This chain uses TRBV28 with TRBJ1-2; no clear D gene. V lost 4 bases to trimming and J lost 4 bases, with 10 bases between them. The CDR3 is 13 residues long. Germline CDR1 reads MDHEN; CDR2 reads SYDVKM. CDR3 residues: CASSSGPAYGYTF. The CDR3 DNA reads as TGTGCCAGCAGTTCCGGACCAGCCTATGGCTACACCTTC.

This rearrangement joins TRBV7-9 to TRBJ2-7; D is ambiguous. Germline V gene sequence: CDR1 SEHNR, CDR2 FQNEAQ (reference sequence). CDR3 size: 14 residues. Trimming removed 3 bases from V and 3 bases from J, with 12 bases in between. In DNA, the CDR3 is TGTGCCAGCAGCTTTTCTAGTCAGAACTACGAGCAGTACTTC. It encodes CASSFSSQNYEQYF.

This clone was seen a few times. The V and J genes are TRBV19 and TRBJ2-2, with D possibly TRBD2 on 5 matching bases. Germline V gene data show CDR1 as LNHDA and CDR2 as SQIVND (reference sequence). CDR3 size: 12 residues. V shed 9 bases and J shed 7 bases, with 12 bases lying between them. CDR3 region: CARKDFVGELFF. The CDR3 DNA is TGTGCCAGGAAGGACTTTGTCGGGGAGCTGTTTTTT.

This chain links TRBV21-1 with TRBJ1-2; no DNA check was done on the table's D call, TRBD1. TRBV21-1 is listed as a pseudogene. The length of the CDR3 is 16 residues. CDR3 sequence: CASSTRGPPPPVGYTF. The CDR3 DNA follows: TGTGCCAGCAGCACACGTGGCCCCCCCCCACCAGTAGGCTACACCTTC.

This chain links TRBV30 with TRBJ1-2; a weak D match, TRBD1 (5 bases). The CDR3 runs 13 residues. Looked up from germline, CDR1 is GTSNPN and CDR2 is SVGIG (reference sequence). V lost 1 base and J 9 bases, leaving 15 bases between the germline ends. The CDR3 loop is CAWSDGTRGSYTF. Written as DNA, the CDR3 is TGTGCCTGGAGTGACGGGACTCGGGGGAGCTACACCTTC.

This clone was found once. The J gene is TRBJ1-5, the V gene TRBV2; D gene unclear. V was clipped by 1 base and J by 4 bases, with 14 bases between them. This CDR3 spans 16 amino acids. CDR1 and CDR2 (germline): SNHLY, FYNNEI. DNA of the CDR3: TGTGCCAGCAGTGAAGATGGGGTTCCTTTTAATCAGCCCCAGCATTTT. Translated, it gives CASSEDGVPFNQPQHF.

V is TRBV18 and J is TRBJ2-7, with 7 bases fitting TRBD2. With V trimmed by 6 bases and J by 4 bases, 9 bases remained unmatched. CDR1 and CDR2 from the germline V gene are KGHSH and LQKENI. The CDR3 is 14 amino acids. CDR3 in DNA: TGTGCCAGCTCCGCCGACCCGGGAGGTTACGAGCAGTACTTC. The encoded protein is CASSADPGGYEQYF.

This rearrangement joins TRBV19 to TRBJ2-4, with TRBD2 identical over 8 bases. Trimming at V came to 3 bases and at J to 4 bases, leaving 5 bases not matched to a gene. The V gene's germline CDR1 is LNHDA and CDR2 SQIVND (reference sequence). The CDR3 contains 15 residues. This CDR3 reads CASSIPGLGKNIQYF. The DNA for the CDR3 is TGTGCCAGTAGTATTCCGGGACTAGGAAAAAACATTCAGTACTTC.

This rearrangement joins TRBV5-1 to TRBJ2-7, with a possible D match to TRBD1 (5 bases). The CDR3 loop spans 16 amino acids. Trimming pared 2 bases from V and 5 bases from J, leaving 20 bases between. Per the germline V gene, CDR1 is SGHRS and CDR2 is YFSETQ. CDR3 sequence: CASSLSRVLSGDEQYF. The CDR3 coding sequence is TGCGCCAGCAGCTTAAGCAGGGTTTTGAGTGGCGACGAGCAGTACTTC.

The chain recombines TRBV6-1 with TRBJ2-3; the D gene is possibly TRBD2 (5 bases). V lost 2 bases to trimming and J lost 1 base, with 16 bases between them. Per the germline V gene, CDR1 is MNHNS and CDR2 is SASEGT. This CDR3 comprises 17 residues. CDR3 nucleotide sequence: TGTGCCAGCAGTGAAAAGGGTTCACCGAGGGGCACAGATACGCAGTATTTT. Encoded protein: CASSEKGSPRGTDTQYF.

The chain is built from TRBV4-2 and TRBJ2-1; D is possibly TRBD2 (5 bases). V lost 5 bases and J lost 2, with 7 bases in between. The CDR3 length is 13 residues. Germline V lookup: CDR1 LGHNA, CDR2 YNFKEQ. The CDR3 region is CASSLATYNEQFF. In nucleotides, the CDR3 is TGTGCCAGCAGCTTAGCGACCTACAATGAGCAGTTCTTC.

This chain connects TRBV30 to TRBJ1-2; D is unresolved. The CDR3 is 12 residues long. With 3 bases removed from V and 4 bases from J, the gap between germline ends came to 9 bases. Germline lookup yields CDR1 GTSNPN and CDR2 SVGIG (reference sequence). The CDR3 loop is CAWRPGSYGYTF. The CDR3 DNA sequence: TGTGCCTGGAGGCCAGGTTCCTATGGCTACACCTTC.

The CDR3 DNA sequence: TGTGCCAGCAGCCTCGACAGTTGGCGAACTGAAGCTTTCTTT. Its protein is CASSLDSWRTEAFF. The chain is built from TRBV6-5 and TRBJ1-1; tentatively, D is TRBD1 (5 bases). CDR1 MNHEY and CDR2 SVGAGI come from the germline V gene. With 6 bases removed from V and 5 bases from J, the gap between germline ends came to 16 bases. The CDR3 totals 14 residues.

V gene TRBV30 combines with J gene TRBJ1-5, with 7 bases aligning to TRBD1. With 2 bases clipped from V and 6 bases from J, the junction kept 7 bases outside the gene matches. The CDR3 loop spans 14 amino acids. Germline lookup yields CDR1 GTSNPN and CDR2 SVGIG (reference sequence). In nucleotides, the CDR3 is TGTGCCTGGAGTCAGACAGGGATGGGTCAGCCCCAGCATTTT. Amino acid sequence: CAWSQTGMGQPQHF.

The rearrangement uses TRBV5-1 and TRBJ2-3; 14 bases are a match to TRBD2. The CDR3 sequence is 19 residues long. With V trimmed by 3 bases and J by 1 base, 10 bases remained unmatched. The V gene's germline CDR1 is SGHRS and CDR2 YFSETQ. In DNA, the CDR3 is TGCGCCAGCAGCTCCGCCGGGACTAGCGGGAGTGGAGGCACAGATACGCAGTATTTT. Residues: CASSSAGTSGSGGTDTQYF.

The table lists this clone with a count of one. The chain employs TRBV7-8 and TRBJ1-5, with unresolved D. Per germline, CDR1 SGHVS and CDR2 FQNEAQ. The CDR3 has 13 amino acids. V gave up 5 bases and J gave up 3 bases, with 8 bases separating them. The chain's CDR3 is CASSIGINQPQHF. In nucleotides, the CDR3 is TGTGCCAGCAGCATAGGGATCAATCAGCCCCAGCATTTT.

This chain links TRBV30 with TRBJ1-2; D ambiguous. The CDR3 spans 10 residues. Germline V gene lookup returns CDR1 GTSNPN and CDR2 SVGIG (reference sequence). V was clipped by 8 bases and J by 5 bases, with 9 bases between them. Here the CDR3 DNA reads TGTGCCAAGGAGGAGTATGGCTACACCTTC. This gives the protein CAKEEYGYTF.

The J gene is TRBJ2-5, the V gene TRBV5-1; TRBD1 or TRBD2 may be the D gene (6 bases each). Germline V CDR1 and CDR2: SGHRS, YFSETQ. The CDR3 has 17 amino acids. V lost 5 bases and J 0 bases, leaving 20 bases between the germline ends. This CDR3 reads CASSTGTLPSYQETQYF. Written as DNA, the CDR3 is TGCGCCAGCAGTACAGGGACTCTCCCCTCGTACCAAGAGACCCAGTACTTC.

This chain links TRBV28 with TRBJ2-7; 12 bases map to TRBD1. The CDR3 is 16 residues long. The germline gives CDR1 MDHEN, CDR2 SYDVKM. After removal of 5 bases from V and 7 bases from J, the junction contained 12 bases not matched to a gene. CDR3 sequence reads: CASSPPGGQGANEQYF. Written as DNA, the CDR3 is TGTGCCAGCAGTCCCCCTGGGGGACAGGGGGCGAATGAGCAGTACTTC.

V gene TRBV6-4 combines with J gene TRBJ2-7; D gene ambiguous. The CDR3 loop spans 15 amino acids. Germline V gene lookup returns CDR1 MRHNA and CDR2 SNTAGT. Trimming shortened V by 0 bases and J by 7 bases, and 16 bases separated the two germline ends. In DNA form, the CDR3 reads TGTGCCAGCAGTGACTCCCCGGGCAGGTCGCGGGAGCAGTACTTC. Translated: CASSDSPGRSREQYF.

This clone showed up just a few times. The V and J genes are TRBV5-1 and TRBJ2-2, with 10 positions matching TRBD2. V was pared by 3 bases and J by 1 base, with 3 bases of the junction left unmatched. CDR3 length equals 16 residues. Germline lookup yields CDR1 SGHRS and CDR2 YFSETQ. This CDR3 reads CASSSRTSGNTGELFF. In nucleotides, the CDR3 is TGCGCCAGCAGCTCGAGGACTAGCGGGAACACCGGGGAGCTGTTTTTT.

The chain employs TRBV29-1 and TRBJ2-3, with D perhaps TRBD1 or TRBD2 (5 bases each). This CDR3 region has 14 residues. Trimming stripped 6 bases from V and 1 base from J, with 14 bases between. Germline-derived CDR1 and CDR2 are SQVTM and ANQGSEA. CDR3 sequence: CSVGVARGTDTQYF. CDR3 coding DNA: TGCAGCGTGGGGGTCGCTCGGGGCACAGATACGCAGTATTTT.